These 24 T cell receptor beta chains were sequenced from one sample in a study of T cells after yellow fever vaccination. A single record per CDR3 protein comes from TCRdb applying MiXCR to the 5' RACE reads. The data contain 300,000 to 350,000 distinct CDR3 sequences, around a tenth of them singletons. The sequencing used CD4+ T cells sorted from PBMCs, collected 45 days after the yellow fever booster vaccination. These receptors originate from a man in his late teens or twenties who received the YFV17D yellow fever vaccine.

This clonotype was found a few times. J is TRBJ1-5 and V is TRBV18; D is ambiguous. Germline V gives CDR1 KGHSH, CDR2 LQKENI. The CDR3 is 13 amino acids. Trimming removed 3 bases from V and 7 bases from J, with 10 bases in between. The CDR3: CASSPSLGQPQHF. As DNA, the CDR3 is TGTGCCAGCTCACCGTCCCTTGGGCAGCCCCAGCATTTT.

There are a few counts of this clonotype. The chain carries TRBV6-2 or TRBV6-3 and TRBJ2-5; D could derive from TRBD1 or TRBD2 (5 bases each). Germline V gives CDR1 MNHEY, CDR2 SVGEGT. CDR3 length equals 14 residues. The germline V and J ends were trimmed by 5 bases and 7 bases, with 17 bases remaining between them. For the CDR3, the DNA is TGTGCCAGCAGTCCCGGGACCCTCCTTGCGACCCAGTACTTC. The encoded protein is CASSPGTLLATQYF.

This clonotype was seen many times. V gene TRBV20-1 combines with J gene TRBJ2-5, with 7 nucleotides matching TRBD2. CDR1 and CDR2 from the germline V gene are DFQATT and SNEGSKA (reference sequence). Trimming cost V 3 bases and J 5 bases; bases outside gene matches: 9. This CDR3 has 14 amino acids. The CDR3 loop reads CSARSGLDRETQYF. The CDR3 DNA sequence: TGCAGTGCTAGGTCCGGACTAGATCGGGAGACCCAGTACTTC.

The chain couples TRBV27 to TRBJ1-2, with D maybe TRBD1 (5 bases). Trimming cost V 6 bases and J 4 bases, with 18 bases left between them. CDR1 MNHEY and CDR2 SMNVEV come from the germline V gene (reference sequence). CDR3 length: 15 amino acids. In DNA, the CDR3 is TGTGCCAGCAGCCCCTTCGGGGGGGGAGGCTATGGCTACACCTTC. Encoded protein: CASSPFGGGGYGYTF.

This clonotype was detected ten times or more. The gene calls are TRBV6-5 and TRBJ1-2; D is perhaps TRBD1 (6 bases). The CDR3 runs to 16 residues. Germline V gene sequence: CDR1 MNHEY, CDR2 SVGAGI. V lost 0 bases and J lost 4, with 15 bases in between. The CDR3 DNA reads as TGTGCCAGCAGTTACTCGAAAATCGGGGGCGGCTATGGCTACACCTTC. As protein: CASSYSKIGGGYGYTF.

This chain uses TRBV2 with TRBJ1-6; D gene uncertain. Germline CDR1 is SNHLY and CDR2 is FYNNEI. V was pared by 6 bases and J by 13 bases, with 13 bases between. The CDR3 extends over 12 amino acids. CDR3: CASSYSLEPLHF. DNA of the CDR3: TGTGCCAGCAGCTATTCTCTCGAGCCCCTCCACTTT.

The chain uses TRBV18 and TRBJ2-7; D is undetermined. CDR3 length equals 13 residues. CDR1 and CDR2 (germline): KGHSH, LQKENI. With 0 bases removed from V and 5 bases from J, the gap between germline ends came to 8 bases. The CDR3: CASSPPNGDEQYV. The CDR3 bases are TGTGCCAGCTCACCACCTAACGGAGACGAGCAGTACGTC.

This clonotype has just a few counts. In DNA form, the CDR3 reads TGTGCCAGCAGTTACTTTGGGACAGGGAATGAGCAGTTCTTC. It translates to CASSYFGTGNEQFF. This chain uses TRBV6-5 with TRBJ2-1; 9 bases are shared with TRBD1. Per germline, CDR1 MNHEY and CDR2 SVGAGI. CDR3 length: 14 amino acids. V gave up 1 base and J gave up 7 bases; unmatched junction bases: 2.

This clonotype was counted between two and nine times. The gene calls are TRBV29-1 and TRBJ1-2; a weak D match, TRBD1 (6 bases). The CDR3 runs to 12 residues. Trimming took 7 bases from V and 5 from J, leaving 14 bases between them. The germline V gene has CDR1 SQVTM and CDR2 ANQGSEA. CDR3: CSGGGHFYGYTF. The CDR3 DNA reads TGCAGCGGGGGGGGACATTTTTATGGCTACACCTTC.

The chain couples TRBV3-1 to TRBJ1-1; TRBD1 is a possible D gene (6 bases). CDR3 length: 16 residues. CDR1 is LGHDT, CDR2 YNNKEL, per germline (reference sequence). V lost 4 bases and J 3 bases, leaving 18 bases between the germline ends. CDR3 region: CASSLRGGGVHTEAFF. The DNA of the CDR3 is TGTGCCAGCAGCCTAAGGGGAGGGGGGGTGCACACTGAAGCTTTCTTT.

The V gene is TRBV18, the J gene TRBJ2-2; D is unresolved. Trimming took off 1 base at V and 2 bases at J, with 11 bases between the two ends. The CDR3 sequence is 16 residues long. In germline, CDR1 is KGHSH, CDR2 LQKENI. Here the CDR3 reads CASSPQNSFNTGELFF. CDR3 in DNA: TGTGCCAGCTCACCACAAAACAGCTTTAACACCGGGGAGCTGTTTTTT.

The chain joins TRBV28 to TRBJ2-3; D is unresolved. The CDR3 extends over 14 amino acids. Germline V gene lookup returns CDR1 MDHEN and CDR2 SYDVKM. CDR3 amino acids: CACNSPPSTDTQYF. In DNA form, the CDR3 reads TGTGCTTGTAATAGCCCGCCTAGCACAGATACGCAGTATTTT. Combining the CDR3 with reference TRBV28 and TRBJ2-3 gives the whole variable domain DVKVTQSSRYLVKRTGEKVFLECVQDMDHENMFWYRQDPGLGLRLIYFSYDVKMKEKGDIPEGYSVSREKKERFSLILESASTNQTSMYLCACNSPPSTDTQYFGPGTRLTVL.

V and J are TRBV7-2 and TRBJ1-2; tentative D call: TRBD1 (5 bases). Trimming shortened V by 3 bases and J by 4 bases, and 12 bases separated the two germline ends. The germline V gene encodes CDR1 SGHTA and CDR2 FQGNSA. CDR3 length equals 14 residues. CDR3 nucleotide sequence: TGTGCCAGCAGCTTGCAGGGTTTTGGCTATGGCTACACCTTC. Translating gives CASSLQGFGYGYTF.

V usage is TRBV2 and J usage is TRBJ2-5, with 7 bases matching TRBD1. Germline V gives CDR1 SNHLY, CDR2 FYNNEI. The CDR3 has 13 residues. Trimming at V came to 7 bases and at J to 0 bases, leaving 2 bases not matched to a gene. Here the CDR3 reads CASNRGDQETQYF. In DNA form, the CDR3 reads TGTGCCAGCAACAGGGGCGACCAAGAGACCCAGTACTTC.

This clonotype was seen a handful of times. CDR3 protein: CASSFPTFSNQPQHF. In nucleotides, the CDR3 is TGTGCCAGCAGTTTCCCGACTTTTAGCAATCAGCCCCAGCATTTT. The chain has TRBV6-2 or TRBV6-3 and TRBJ1-5; the D is unclear. Germline assignment: CDR1 MNHEY and CDR2 SVGEGT. The ends were cut back, 4 bases at V and 0 bases at J, with 10 bases in the middle. The CDR3 length is 15 residues.

J is TRBJ1-6 and V is TRBV12-3 or TRBV12-4; D is undetermined. The CDR3 totals 14 residues. V lost 5 bases to trimming and J lost 9 bases, with 14 bases between them. This chain's CDR3 is CASSPNSRGSPLHF. DNA of the CDR3: TGTGCCAGCAGTCCCAATAGCCGGGGTTCACCCCTCCACTTT.

In its sample, this clonotype was seen many times. This rearrangement joins TRBV9 to TRBJ2-1; D is perhaps TRBD1 (5 bases). The CDR3 runs to 15 residues. The V and J ends lost 0 bases and 5 bases respectively, with 12 bases between them. The germline CDR1 and CDR2 sequences are SGDLS and YYNGEE. The CDR3 bases are TGTGCCAGCAGCGTAGTGTCCACAGGAGACAATGAGCAGTTCTTC. It is translated as CASSVVSTGDNEQFF.

There are many counts of this clonotype. The chain uses TRBV20-1 and TRBJ1-1; no firm D call. This CDR3 region has 14 residues. Germline V gives CDR1 DFQATT, CDR2 SNEGSKA (reference sequence). Trimming stripped 4 bases from V and 3 bases from J, with 15 bases between. The CDR3 region is CSATRTGGDTEAFF. CDR3 bases: TGCAGTGCTACCCGAACGGGTGGAGACACTGAAGCTTTCTTT.

This clonotype was detected ten times or more. At one of its ends the junction is not consistent with the germline gene, which may arise from a read error. The CDR3: CASSLQVQETQYF. CDR3 DNA sequence: TGTGCCAGCAGCTTACAGGTCCAAGAGACCCAGTACTTC. The rearrangement uses TRBV5-1 and TRBJ2-5; tentatively, D is TRBD1 (5 bases). Germline CDR1 SGHRS, CDR2 YFSETQ. There are 13 residues in the CDR3.

A few counts support this clonotype. The chain is built from TRBV5-6 and TRBJ2-5; the match to TRBD1 covers 11 bases. In germline, CDR1 is SGHDT, CDR2 YYEEEE. J lost 5 bases, V lost 2 bases, and 2 bases had no gene match. This CDR3 is 14 amino acids long. The CDR3 sequence: CASSFRDRGETQYF. The CDR3 nucleotides are TGTGCCAGCAGCTTCAGGGACAGGGGGGAGACCCAGTACTTC. The whole variable domain, filled in from reference TRBV5-6 and TRBJ2-5, reads DAGVTQSPTHLIKTRGQQVTLRCSPKSGHDTVSWYQQALGQGPQFIFQYYEEEERQRGNFPDRFSGHQFPNYSSELNVNALLLGDSALYLCASSFRDRGETQYFGPGTRLLVL.

This clonotype was seen only a few times. The chain joins TRBV5-1 to TRBJ2-5; 11 bases match TRBD2. Germline-derived CDR1 and CDR2 are SGHRS and YFSETQ. With 1 base clipped from V and 4 bases from J, the junction kept 6 bases outside the gene matches. CDR3 size: 16 residues. CDR3 residues: CASSLLSTSGGETQYF. The CDR3 region has the DNA TGCGCCAGCAGCTTGCTTTCAACTAGCGGGGGAGAGACCCAGTACTTC.

This clonotype was detected a few times. The V gene is TRBV11-2, the J gene TRBJ2-7; the D call may be TRBD1 or TRBD2 (5 bases each). CDR1 and CDR2 (germline): SGHAT, FQNNGV. The CDR3 consists of 14 residues. The V end was cut by 5 bases, the J end by 4 bases, with 15 bases between. Here the CDR3 reads CASSAAGTPYEQYV. CDR3 DNA sequence: TGTGCCAGCAGCGCGGCAGGGACCCCTTACGAGCAGTACGTC.

This clonotype was picked up a small number of times. The J gene is TRBJ2-1, the V gene TRBV7-3; 7 bases agree with TRBD1. The CDR3 loop spans 13 amino acids. Per germline, CDR1 SGHTA and CDR2 FQGTGA. Unmatched junction bases numbered 5, after V lost 3 bases and J lost 9 bases. DNA for the CDR3: TGTGCCAGCAGCTTCAACACAGGGGTTGAGCAGTTCTTC. This translates into CASSFNTGVEQFF.

V usage is TRBV5-5 and J usage is TRBJ2-2; 7 bases map to TRBD1. The CDR3 extends over 14 amino acids. Germline CDR1 SGHKS, CDR2 YYEKEE (reference sequence). V was pared by 5 bases and J by 6 bases, with 7 bases of the junction left unmatched. The CDR3 DNA sequence: TGTGCCAGCAGAAGGACAGGTTCCCCCGGGGAGCTGTTTTTT. Translating it yields CASRRTGSPGELFF.